The rows below give T cell receptor beta chains drawn from one sample of a study of tumor-infiltrating lymphocytes in primary liver carcinoma. Each CDR3 protein gets one entry after TCRdb re-called the multiplex PCR reads with MiXCR. The sample consists of 180,000 or so distinct CDR3 sequences, 60% of them appearing once. The specimen was peripheral blood. Receptors were obtained from a man aged 40-55 years with primary liver carcinoma and hepatitis B virus infection. Each CDR3 is given with its conserved first and last residue. The D gene is left open where the match is weak. Size values are once, few and many counts, or a class for expanded clones, and some rows have none.

abundance,j_gene,d_gene,v_gene,CDR3aa,CDR3nt
-,TRBJ2-1,-,TRBV6-5,CASSYSLFPAAYNEQFF,TGTGCCAGCAGTTACTCCCTCTTCCCGGCGGCGTACAATGAGCAGTTCTTC
few,TRBJ2-5,-,TRBV6-6,CASRRGVTGATETQYF,TGTGCCAGCAGGCGCGGGGTTACGGGGGCAACGGAGACCCAGTACTTC
few,TRBJ2-3,-,TRBV10-3,CAIRDFRTDTQYF,TGTGCCATCAGGGACTTTCGCACAGATACGCAGTATTTT
-,TRBJ2-2,-,TRBV11-2,CASSKPGGTGELFF,TGTGCAAGCAGCAAGCCAGGGGGGACCGGGGAGCTGTTTTTT
few,TRBJ2-1,-,TRBV5-4,CASSLRGGNYNEQFF,TGTGCCAGCAGCTTGAGGGGCGGGAACTACAATGAGCAGTTCTTC
-,TRBJ2-1,-,TRBV29-1,CRVGPPSSSYNEQLF,TGCAGGGTGGGGCCTCCTTCCAGCTCCTATAATGAGCAGCTCTTC
few,TRBJ2-1,TRBD1,TRBV6-5,CASSYGGTGYNEQFF,TGTGCCAGCAGTTACGGGGGGACAGGGTACAATGAGCAGTTCTTC
many,TRBJ2-7,-,TRBV29-1,CSVTGGKTDSYEQYF,TGCAGCGTCACAGGCGGGAAAACGGACTCCTACGAGCAGTACTTC
-,TRBJ1-5,-,TRBV11-2,CASSPYEAADQPQHF,TGTGCCAGCAGCCCTTATGAGGCAGCCGATCAGCCCCAACATTTT
-,TRBJ2-7,-,TRBV4-1,CASSPLIRYEQYF,TGCGCCAGCAGCCCCCTGATTAGATACGAGCAGTACTTC
many,TRBJ2-7,-,TRBV28,CASSDNYEQYF,TGTGCCAGCAGTGATAACTACGAGCAGTACTTC
-,TRBJ2-7,TRBD2,TRBV7-8,CASSLWRLAGPSYEQYF,TGTGCCAGCAGCCTATGGCGGCTAGCGGGTCCCTCCTACGAGCAGTACTTC
-,TRBJ2-5,-,TRBV5-5,CASSHGEMETQYF,TGTGCCAGCAGCCACGGGGAAATGGAGACCCAGTACTTC
many,TRBJ2-7,-,TRBV11-2,CASSSLGARSYEQYF,TGTGCCAGCAGCTCCCTAGGGGCCCGTTCCTACGAGCAGTACTTC
-,TRBJ2-7,TRBD1,TRBV5-8,CASSLRGGYYVQYF,TGTGCCAGCAGCTTGAGAGGGGGCTACTACGTGCAGTACTTC
few,TRBJ2-7,-,TRBV5-5,CASSQYETGYVF,TGTGCCAGCAGCCAGTACGAGACGGGGTACGTCTTC
few,TRBJ2-1,-,TRBV5-5,CASRLGWGLNNEQFF,TGTGCCAGCAGACTCGGCTGGGGTCTCAACAATGAGCAGTTCTTC
-,TRBJ1-4,-,TRBV20-1,CSVQKENEKLFF,TGCAGTGTTCAAAAGGAGAATGAAAAACTGTTTTTT
-,TRBJ2-3,-,TRBV29-1,CSVLSSGSTDTQYF,TGCAGCGTTCTTTCTTCAGGGAGCACAGATACGCAGTATTTT
-,TRBJ2-3,-,TRBV12-3/TRBV12-4,CASSLKQTSTDTQYF,TGTGCCAGCAGTTTAAAACAAACTAGCACAGATACGCAGTATTTT
few,TRBJ2-3,TRBD2,TRBV5-5,CASSLRLAIDTQYF,TGTGCCAGCAGCTTGAGACTAGCTATAGATACGCAGTATTTT
-,TRBJ2-2,-,TRBV5-5,CASSLGQLITGELFF,TGTGCCAGCAGCTTAGGACAGCTTATCACCGGGGAGCTGTTTTTT
-,TRBJ2-2,-,TRBV11-2,CAGSPARTGELLF,TGTGCCGGCAGCCCCGCCAGGACCGGGGAGCTGCTTTTT
few,TRBJ2-3,TRBD2,TRBV28,CAIHSSGRGDTQYF,TGTGCCATCCATTCTAGCGGGAGAGGAGATACGCAGTATTTT
-,TRBJ1-2,-,TRBV11-2,CASSLSRGATDSYSYTF,TGTGCCAGCAGCTTATCCCGGGGGGCTACGGATAGCTATAGCTACACCTTC
once,TRBJ1-3,-,TRBV4-1,CASSQEGGPGGDSGNTIYF,TGCGCCAGCAGCCAAGAAGGGGGACCCGGGGGTGACTCTGGAAACACCATATATTTT
-,TRBJ2-7,-,TRBV7-3,CASSLHPESSYEQYF,TGTGCCAGCAGCTTACATCCGGAAAGCTCCTACGAGCAGTACTTC